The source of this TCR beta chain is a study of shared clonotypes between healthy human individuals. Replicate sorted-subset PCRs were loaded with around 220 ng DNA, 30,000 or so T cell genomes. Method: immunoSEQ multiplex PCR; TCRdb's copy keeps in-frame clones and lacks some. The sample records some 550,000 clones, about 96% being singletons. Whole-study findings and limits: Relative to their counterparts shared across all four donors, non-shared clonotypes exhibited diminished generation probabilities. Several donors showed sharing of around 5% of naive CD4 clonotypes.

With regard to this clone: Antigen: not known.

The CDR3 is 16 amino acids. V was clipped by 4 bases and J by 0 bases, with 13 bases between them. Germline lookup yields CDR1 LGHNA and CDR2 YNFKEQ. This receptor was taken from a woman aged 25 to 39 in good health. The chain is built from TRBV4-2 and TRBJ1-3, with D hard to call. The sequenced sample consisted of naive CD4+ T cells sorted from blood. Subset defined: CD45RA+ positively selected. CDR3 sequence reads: CASSRALLSSGNTIYF. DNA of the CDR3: TGTGCCAGCAGCCGCGCTCTTCTCAGCTCTGGAAACACCATATATTTT.